This T cell receptor beta chain was identified during a study of persistence of HIV-infected CD4 T cells. This CDR3 is 14 amino acids long. Trimming cost V 5 bases and J 5 bases, with 14 bases left between them. Germline V gene data show CDR1 as SGHRS and CDR2 as YFSETQ. Sequencing used immunoSEQ version 4 in survey mode. Method: immunoSEQ multiplex PCR; TCRdb's copy keeps in-frame clones and lacks some. The profile shows 35,000 or so clones, under 90% of them singletons. This clone occurred once. Its target is not known. An overlapping HIV-1 Gag peptide pool stimulated these cells at about 0.94 ug/peptide/mL. Sorted nonresponding memory CD4+ T cells were CD40L-negative, CD69-negative, CD45RO-high.

The sequence came from an adult with HIV. The donor label of this sample is uncertain. Sequenced here: cultured CD4+ T cells from PBMCs, sampled from a patient who received antiretroviral therapy. V usage is TRBV5-1 and J usage is TRBJ2-1; D possibly uses TRBD1 or TRBD2 (5 bases each). The CDR3 protein is CASRTGPGNNEQFF. For the CDR3, the DNA is TGCGCCAGCAGGACGGGACCAGGGAACAATGAGCAGTTCTTC.